The present T cell receptor (beta chain) was sequenced within a study of blood T cell repertoires in COVID-19. Study background: Nucleic acid was either cDNA or gDNA, and it came from T cells, B-cell-depleted T cells, or PBMCs.

One Seattle source followed patients from active infection through their disease course. The table came from immunoSEQ multiplex PCR; TCRdb's copy has only in-frame clones and leaves some out. The repertoire holds 150,000 to 200,000 clones, with approximately 90% as singletons. V dropped 6 bases and J dropped 1; count of bases not matched to a gene: 5. This CDR3 comprises 15 residues. Germline CDR1 is KGHSH and CDR2 is LQKENI. V usage is TRBV18 and J usage is TRBJ2-7; 11 nucleotides match TRBD2. Sequenced: peripheral blood. The TCR originated in a man younger than 35 with COVID-19, enrolled during active disease. The CDR3 here is CASSPTSGVSYEQYF. The CDR3 bases are TGTGCCAGCTCTCCGACTAGCGGGGTTTCCTACGAGCAGTACTTC. Full variable domain (rest looked up from reference TRBV18 and TRBJ2-7): NAGVMQNPRHLVRRRGQEARLRCSPMKGHSHVYWYRQLPEEGLKFMVYLQKENIIDESGMPKERFSAEFPKEGPSILRIQQVVRGDSAAYFCASSPTSGVSYEQYFGPGTRLTVT.